The 11 T cell receptor beta chains below come from one sample, sequenced in a study of post-analysis software for immune sequencing data. These receptors' antigens are unknown. General study points: In patients, TRBV5-6, TRBV5-1 and TRBV20-1 belonged to five or six TRBV segments found more frequently than in controls.

Libraries were made from TCR beta cDNA, and they carried unique molecular identifiers. MiXCR, run by TCRdb on the PCR reads, gives a single entry per CDR3 protein. The repertoire includes 350,000 to 500,000 distinct CDR3 sequences, approximately 42% of them detected once, and about 7.6% sits in the top ten. Material for sequencing was blood. The receptor set was obtained from a girl aged 2 to 10 with multiple sclerosis.

The chain joins TRBV7-2 to TRBJ2-1, with TRBD2 matching over 9 bases. V gave up 7 bases and J gave up 14 bases; unmatched junction bases: 9. The CDR3 extends over 12 amino acids. Germline V gene lookup returns CDR1 SGHTA and CDR2 FQGNSA. CDR3 in DNA: TGTGCCAGCAAGGGGCGAGGCGGGAGGGAGTTCTTC. It encodes CASKGRGGREFF.

This clonotype was recorded once. V and J are TRBV2 and TRBJ2-7; 9 bases match TRBD1. V was pared by 3 bases and J by 2 bases, with 5 bases of the junction left unmatched. This CDR3 contains 15 residues. Germline CDR1 SNHLY, CDR2 FYNNEI. The CDR3 sequence: CASSDDRDRAYEQYF. Here the CDR3 DNA reads TGTGCCAGCAGTGACGACCGGGACAGGGCCTACGAGCAGTACTTC.

This clonotype was observed a handful of times. V usage is TRBV5-1 and J usage is TRBJ2-5; no clear D gene. Germline V gene sequence: CDR1 SGHRS, CDR2 YFSETQ. The V and J ends lost 4 bases and 5 bases respectively, with 12 bases between them. This CDR3 region has 13 residues. For the CDR3, the DNA is TGCGCCAGCAGCCTCCCTAGGGCCGAGACCCAGTACTTC. Translating gives CASSLPRAETQYF.

The rearrangement joins TRBV3-1 to TRBJ2-1; 8 bases match TRBD1. The CDR3 length is 14 residues. V lost 2 bases, J lost 12 bases, and 9 bases stayed unmatched. Looked up from germline, CDR1 is LGHDT and CDR2 is YNNKEL (reference sequence). DNA of the CDR3: TGTGCCAGCAGCCAACATCCGACAGGGGCCGGGCAGTTCTTC. It encodes CASSQHPTGAGQFF.

This clonotype was found a few times. J is TRBJ2-7 and V is TRBV18; D is unresolved. The ends were cut back, 2 bases at V and 6 bases at J, with 14 bases in the middle. This CDR3 comprises 14 residues. Germline V CDR1 and CDR2: KGHSH, LQKENI. CDR3 nucleotides: TGTGCCAGCTCACCAGGCAGGCAAAATCGCGAGCAGTACTTC. Translating gives CASSPGRQNREQYF.

The genes are TRBV12-3 or TRBV12-4 and TRBJ1-2; 7 bases map to TRBD1. This CDR3 is built from 15 residues. Trimming cost V 6 bases and J 4 bases; bases outside gene matches: 11. The CDR3 DNA follows: TGTGCCAGCAGCCCGGGGACAGATCTAACCTATGGCTACACCTTC. It codes for CASSPGTDLTYGYTF.

This clonotype has just a few counts. The chain employs TRBV9 and TRBJ2-5; a possible D gene is TRBD2 (7 bases). The DNA end favors TRBJ2-7, so the J call may be wrong. Germline V lookup: CDR1 SGDLS, CDR2 YYNGEE. The CDR3 extends over 14 amino acids. The CDR3 sequence: CASSVGGRGGEQYF. CDR3 nucleotide sequence: TGTGCCAGCAGCGTAGGTGGAAGGGGGGGCGAGCAGTACTTC.

The chain joins TRBV20-1 to TRBJ2-1, with 7 bases that match TRBD2. Trimming took 1 base from V and 6 from J; bases not matched to a gene: 12. CDR1 DFQATT and CDR2 SNEGSKA come from the germline V gene (reference sequence). The CDR3 is 16 amino acids. The DNA of the CDR3 is TGCAGTGCTAGAGTGGGAGCGGGACTTAAGGGCAATGAGCAGTTCTTC. Translated: CSARVGAGLKGNEQFF.

The rearrangement joins TRBV9 to TRBJ1-2; D is uncertain. This CDR3 has 12 amino acids. V lost 4 bases, J lost 9 bases, and 13 bases lay in between. In germline, CDR1 is SGDLS, CDR2 YYNGEE. The CDR3 region is CASSPGGTSYTF. The CDR3 bases are TGTGCCAGCAGCCCAGGAGGCACCAGCTACACCTTC.

The table lists this clonotype with a few counts. This rearrangement joins TRBV6-1 to TRBJ2-6; 7 bases line up with TRBD1. The V gene end was trimmed by 8 bases and the J gene end by 4 bases; junction bases not matched to a gene: 2. Germline assignment: CDR1 MNHNS and CDR2 SASEGT. The length of the CDR3 is 13 residues. CDR3 nucleotides: TGTGCCAGCGAGGGGGCCGGGGCCAACGTCCTGACTTTC. This gives the protein CASEGAGANVLTF.

This clonotype was counted a few times. The rearrangement links TRBV20-1 to TRBJ2-1; 8 bases are shared with TRBD1. Germline values: CDR1 DFQATT, CDR2 SNEGSKA (reference sequence). The CDR3 loop spans 19 amino acids. V gave up 0 bases and J gave up 4 bases; unmatched junction bases: 17. CDR3 loop: CSARDPQGATSGGYNEQFF. The CDR3 coding sequence is TGCAGTGCTAGAGATCCCCAGGGGGCCACTAGTGGGGGATACAATGAGCAGTTCTTC.